Presented here are 3 T cell receptor beta chains from one specimen sequenced in a study of T cells in Graves' hyperthyroidism and ophthalmopathy. RNA transcripts served as the template for amplifying TCR beta CDR3 regions. TCR CDR3 regions were first amplified by RT-PCR with HTBI primers. TCRdb re-analysed the multiplex PCR reads in MiXCR, keeping a single row per CDR3 protein. The repertoire includes hundreds of thousands of distinct CDR3 sequences, approximately 23% of them detected once, and approximately 54% sits in the top ten. Sequencing used blood. Receptors were obtained from a woman aged 70-85 years with Graves' ophthalmopathy.

This clonotype was detected a few times. The chain couples TRBV24-1 to TRBJ1-1; 7 nucleotides agree with TRBD1. V was clipped by 6 bases and J by 6 bases; unmatched bases: 6. This CDR3 region has 13 residues. The germline V gene has CDR1 KGHDR and CDR2 SFDVKD. The CDR3 is CATSRQGRAEAFF. CDR3 sequence (DNA): TGTGCCACCAGTCGACAGGGTAGGGCTGAAGCTTTCTTT.

The rearrangement links TRBV12-5 to TRBJ2-7; TRBD1 might be the D (6 bases). This CDR3 contains 13 residues. V was shortened by 6 bases and J by 1 base, with 10 bases between the two germline ends. CDR1 and CDR2 from the germline V gene are LGHNT and FRNRAP. The CDR3 region has the DNA TGTGCTAGTGGGGACAGAATTTCCTACGAGCAGTACTTC. Translating it yields CASGDRISYEQYF. The variable domain in full, completed from reference TRBV12-5 and TRBJ2-7, reads DARVTQTPRHKVTEMGQEVTMRCQPILGHNTVFWYRQTMMQGLELLAYFRNRAPLDDSGMPKDRFSAEMPDATLATLKIQPSEPRDSAVYFCASGDRISYEQYFGPGTRLTVT.

V gene TRBV11-3 combines with J gene TRBJ2-3; the D gene is possibly TRBD2 (6 bases). CDR1 and CDR2 (germline): SGHNT, YENEEA. V shed 0 bases and J shed 2 bases, with 12 bases lying between them. The CDR3 spans 16 residues. Here the CDR3 DNA reads TGTGCCAGCAGCTTAGAAGGCGGGACCTCCACAGATACGCAGTATTTT. Encoded protein: CASSLEGGTSTDTQYF.